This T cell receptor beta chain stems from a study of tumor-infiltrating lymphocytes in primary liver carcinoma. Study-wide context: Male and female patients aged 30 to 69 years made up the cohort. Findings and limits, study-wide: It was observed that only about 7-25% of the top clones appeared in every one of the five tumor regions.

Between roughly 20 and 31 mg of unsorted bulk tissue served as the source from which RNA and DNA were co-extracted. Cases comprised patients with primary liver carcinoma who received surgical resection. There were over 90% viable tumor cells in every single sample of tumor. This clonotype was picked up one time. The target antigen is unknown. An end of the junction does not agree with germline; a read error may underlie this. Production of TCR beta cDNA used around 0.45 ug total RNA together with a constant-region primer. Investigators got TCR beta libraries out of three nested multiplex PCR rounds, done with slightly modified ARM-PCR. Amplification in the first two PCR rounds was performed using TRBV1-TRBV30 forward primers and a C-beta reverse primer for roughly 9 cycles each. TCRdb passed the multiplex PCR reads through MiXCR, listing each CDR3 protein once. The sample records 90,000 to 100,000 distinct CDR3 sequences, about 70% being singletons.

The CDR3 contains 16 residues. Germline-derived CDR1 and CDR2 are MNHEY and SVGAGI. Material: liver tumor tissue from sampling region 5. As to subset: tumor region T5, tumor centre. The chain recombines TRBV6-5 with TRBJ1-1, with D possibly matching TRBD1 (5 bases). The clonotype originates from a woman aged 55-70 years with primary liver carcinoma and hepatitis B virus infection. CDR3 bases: TGTGCTAGCAGTAGTGGAGGGGCCCAGGGTTGGACTGTAGCTTTCTTT. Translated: CASSSGGAQGWTVAFF.